These 15 T cell receptor beta chains were sequenced from one sample in a study of blood T cell repertoires in COVID-19. Only in-frame clones appear in the TCRdb table, and some are missing; sequencing was by immunoSEQ multiplex PCR. The data contain fewer than 600,000 clones, 89% of them singletons. Sequencing input: peripheral blood. All receptors come from a man between 18 and 35 years old with COVID-19, enrolled during active disease.

This clone was seen more than once but under ten times. V gene TRBV9 combines with J gene TRBJ2-2, with D possibly being TRBD1 (5 bases). Trimming cost V 0 bases and J 2 bases, with 11 bases left between them. The CDR3 sequence is 16 residues long. Germline CDR1 SGDLS, CDR2 YYNGEE. In DNA form, the CDR3 reads TGTGCCAGCAGCGTAGTACCAGGGATAAACACCGGGGAGCTGTTTTTT. Its translation is CASSVVPGINTGELFF.

The genes are TRBV5-5 and TRBJ1-4, with 8 positions matching TRBD1. The V and J ends lost 3 bases and 8 bases, in that order; junction bases with no gene match: 6. The CDR3 is 14 residues long. Germline values: CDR1 SGHKS, CDR2 YYEKEE (reference sequence). Written as DNA, the CDR3 is TGTGCCAGCAGCTGGCAGGGGGCAGGAGAAAAACTGTTTTTT. Translation gives CASSWQGAGEKLFF.

The CDR3 here is CASSSGLAGVNSEQYF. CDR3 sequence (DNA): TGTGCCAGCAGCTCCGGACTAGCGGGAGTAAATTCCGAGCAGTACTTC. The rearrangement links TRBV7-3 to TRBJ2-7, with 13 bases aligning to TRBD2. Germline V gene sequence: CDR1 SGHTA, CDR2 FQGTGA. This CDR3 comprises 16 residues. V shed 4 bases, J shed 6 bases, and the junction held 9 bases outside the gene matches.

This clone has only one observation. This rearrangement joins TRBV6-5 to TRBJ2-7; 8 bases are a match to TRBD1. Unmatched junction bases numbered 9, after V lost 6 bases and J lost 2 bases. Germline values: CDR1 MNHEY, CDR2 SVGAGI. This CDR3 has 15 residues. CDR3 nucleotides: TGTGCCAGCAGCTCGACAGGGGTTGGACCCTACGAGCAGTACTTC. It specifies CASSSTGVGPYEQYF.

The rearrangement links TRBV28 to TRBJ2-5, with 7 nucleotides matching TRBD1. V gave up 5 bases and J gave up 4 bases; unmatched junction bases: 7. The V gene's germline CDR1 is MDHEN and CDR2 SYDVKM. The CDR3 spans 14 residues. The CDR3 DNA reads TGTGCCAGCAGTCCCCACAGGGGCGGAGAGACCCAGTACTTC. It yields the protein CASSPHRGGETQYF.

In DNA form, the CDR3 reads TGTGCCAGCAGCGGTAGCGGAGCCCCCTACGAGCAGTACTTC. This codes for CASSGSGAPYEQYF. V is TRBV9 and J is TRBJ2-7; possibly TRBD2 for D (6 bases). Trimming stripped 3 bases from V and 2 bases from J, with 12 bases between. From germline, CDR1 is SGDLS and CDR2 YYNGEE. The CDR3 loop spans 14 amino acids.

This sequence joins TRBV15 and TRBJ2-4; TRBD2 matches 7 bases. Germline values: CDR1 LNHNV, CDR2 YYDKDF (reference sequence). Trimming at V came to 4 bases and at J to 9 bases, leaving 21 bases not matched to a gene. This CDR3 is 18 amino acids long. CDR3 nucleotides: TGTGCCACCAGCACCGGAGGATATGGCGGGGGATCATGGGGCATTCAGTACTTC. It yields the protein CATSTGGYGGGSWGIQYF.

The V gene is TRBV3-1 (or the pseudogene TRBV3-2), the J gene TRBJ2-5; 10 nucleotides align to TRBD2. The CDR3 totals 16 residues. Losses at the gene ends were 4 bases for V and 10 bases for J; bases not matched to a gene: 15. Germline assignment: CDR1 LGHDT and CDR2 YNNKEL (reference sequence). CDR3: CASSPTSRAGGPGQYF. The CDR3 bases are TGTGCCAGCAGCCCCACATCTCGAGCGGGGGGGCCGGGCCAGTACTTC.

J is TRBJ2-2 and V is TRBV6-6; TRBD1 matches at 9 bases. Unmatched junction bases numbered 13, after V lost 5 bases and J lost 6 bases. Germline CDR1 and CDR2: MNHNY and SVGAGI (reference sequence). The CDR3 is 17 amino acids. This CDR3 is CASSRSGTGYEAGELFF. The CDR3 DNA reads as TGTGCCAGCAGTAGATCCGGGACAGGGTATGAAGCCGGGGAGCTGTTTTTT.

V gene TRBV27 combines with J gene TRBJ2-3; 10 positions match TRBD2. The CDR3 is made up of 15 amino acids. With 6 bases clipped from V and 7 bases from J, the junction kept 10 bases outside the gene matches. Germline V CDR1 and CDR2: MNHEY, SMNVEV (reference sequence). The DNA of the CDR3 is TGTGCCAGCAGGACAGCGGGAGGGCCGTGGCATACGCAGTATTTT. It codes for CASRTAGGPWHTQYF.

The V call is TRBV5-4, the J call TRBJ1-2, with TRBD1 matching over 7 bases. V shed 4 bases and J 2 bases; nucleotides not matched to a gene: 5. In germline, CDR1 is SGHNT, CDR2 YYREEE (reference sequence). This CDR3 spans 14 amino acids. The CDR3 DNA sequence: TGTGCCAGCAGCCAAACAGGGGTCAACTATGGCTACACCTTC. Translated: CASSQTGVNYGYTF.

The chain carries TRBV6-5 and TRBJ2-5, with D possibly TRBD1 on 5 matching bases. The V end was cut by 4 bases, the J end by 5 bases, with 14 bases between. The germline gives CDR1 MNHEY, CDR2 SVGAGI. The CDR3 totals 14 residues. The chain's CDR3 is CASSSETAQETQYF. The DNA for the CDR3 is TGTGCCAGCAGTTCTGAGACAGCCCAGGAGACCCAGTACTTC.

The gene calls are TRBV19 and TRBJ2-4, with D uncertain. Germline values: CDR1 LNHDA, CDR2 SQIVND (reference sequence). The CDR3 is made up of 15 amino acids. V was trimmed by 5 bases and J by 5 bases, leaving 16 bases between them. CDR3 sequence: CASSSSRAGQNIQYF. CDR3 nucleotide sequence: TGTGCCAGTAGTTCCTCGCGAGCCGGTCAAAACATTCAGTACTTC. Full variable domain (rest looked up from reference TRBV19 and TRBJ2-4): DGGITQSPKYLFRKEGQNVTLSCEQNLNHDAMYWYRQDPGQGLRLIYYSQIVNDFQKGDIAEGYSVSREKKESFPLTVTSAQKNPTAFYLCASSSSRAGQNIQYFGAGTRLSVL.

The chain employs TRBV6-6 and TRBJ2-2; a possible D gene is TRBD2 (6 bases). Germline lookup yields CDR1 MNHNY and CDR2 SVGAGI (reference sequence). The CDR3 consists of 15 residues. Trimming removed 5 bases at V and 0 bases at J, with 10 bases between. The CDR3 DNA reads as TGTGCCAGCAGTCTAGCGCTTTCGAACACCGGGGAGCTGTTTTTT. It encodes CASSLALSNTGELFF.

This clone appeared once. CDR3 loop: CASSRGLADTDYNEQFF. The CDR3 DNA sequence: TGTGCCAGCAGCCGCGGGCTAGCGGATACAGATTACAATGAGCAGTTCTTC. V is TRBV11-2 and J is TRBJ2-1, with 7 nucleotides matching TRBD2. J lost 4 bases, V lost 5 bases, and 14 bases had no gene match. Germline assignment: CDR1 SGHAT and CDR2 FQNNGV. The CDR3 contains 17 residues.